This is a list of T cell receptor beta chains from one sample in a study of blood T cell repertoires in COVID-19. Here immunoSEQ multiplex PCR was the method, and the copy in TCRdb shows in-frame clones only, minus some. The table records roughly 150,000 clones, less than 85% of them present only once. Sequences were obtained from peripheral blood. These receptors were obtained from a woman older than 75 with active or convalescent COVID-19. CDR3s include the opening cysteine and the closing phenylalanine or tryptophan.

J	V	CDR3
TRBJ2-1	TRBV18	CASSLPGSPSYNEQFF
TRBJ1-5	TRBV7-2	CASSQDTLYQPQHF
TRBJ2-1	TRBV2	CASSWGLLAGADNEQFF
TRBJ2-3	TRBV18	CASSRTPTPGRDTQYF
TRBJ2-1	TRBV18	CASSPPGTLTNEQFF
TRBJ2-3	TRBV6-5	CASTSTGITDTQYF
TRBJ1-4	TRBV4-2	CASSVWGDNEKLFF
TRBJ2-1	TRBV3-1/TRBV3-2	CASSSNRGTRNEQFF
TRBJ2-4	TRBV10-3	CAISGTDIQYF
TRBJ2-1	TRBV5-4	CASSSGTTGLGDEQFF
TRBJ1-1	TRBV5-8	CASSLGDRDDTEAFF
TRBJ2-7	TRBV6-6	CASSVSSASSYEQYF
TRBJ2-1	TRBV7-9	CASSFQLAGVEQFF
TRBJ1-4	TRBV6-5	CASSQNSNEKLFF
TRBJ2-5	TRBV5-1	CASSLGFGAGVQETQYF
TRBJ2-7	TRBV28	CASRPGTGSYEQYF
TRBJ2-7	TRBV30	CASSYRAPGVHEQYF
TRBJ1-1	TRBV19	CDQPETEAFF
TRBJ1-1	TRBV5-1	CASSLTHPGTEAFF
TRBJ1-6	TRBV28	CASSFIGQGRAPLHF
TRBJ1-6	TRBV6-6	CASSYPQQGLDSPLHF
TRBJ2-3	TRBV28	CASRSGLAGITDTQYF
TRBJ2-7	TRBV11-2	CASSLEVVSYEQYF
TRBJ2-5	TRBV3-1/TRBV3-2	CASSPTWEGLVAQYF
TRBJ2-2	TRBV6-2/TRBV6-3	CASSYSLSTGELFF
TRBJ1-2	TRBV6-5	CASRAGQGHYGYTF
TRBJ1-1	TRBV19	CASSIDRGGTEAFF
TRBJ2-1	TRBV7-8	CATGGFNEQFF
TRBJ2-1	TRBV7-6	CASSPPRGEQFF
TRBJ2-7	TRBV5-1	CASSLGLAEYSYEQYF
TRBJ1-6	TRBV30	CAWSGLGTGVSPLHF
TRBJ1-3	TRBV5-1	CASSAGQGSGNTIYF
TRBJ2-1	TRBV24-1	CATSESGQGSYNEQFF
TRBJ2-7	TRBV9	CASSATTGGYEQYF
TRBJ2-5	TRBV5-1	CASSLASLKTQYF
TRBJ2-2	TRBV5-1	CASRDRSTGELFF
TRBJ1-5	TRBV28	CASRTDRDYQPQHF
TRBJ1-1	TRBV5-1	CASSLTGRGGNTEAFF
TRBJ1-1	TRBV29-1	CSATGTGRSEAFF
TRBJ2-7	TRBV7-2	CASSSTYSSYEQYF
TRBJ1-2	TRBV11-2	CASSATTYGYTF
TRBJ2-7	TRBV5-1	CASSLGGGDYEQYF
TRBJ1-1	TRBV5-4	CASSWDRGQTEAFF
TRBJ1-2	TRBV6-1	CASSAYPGTATSNYGYTF
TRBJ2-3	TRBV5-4	CASRDGTGNSDTQYF
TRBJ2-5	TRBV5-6	CASSWRLAGNQETQYF
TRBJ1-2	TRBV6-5	CASSYSGGQYNYGYTF
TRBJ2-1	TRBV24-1	CATSDFGRGLGNEQFF
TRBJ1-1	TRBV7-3	CASSLTRDTEAFF
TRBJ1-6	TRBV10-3	CAISYRETLHF
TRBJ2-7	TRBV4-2	CASSQDYGTSGTPPREQYF
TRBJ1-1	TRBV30	CAWSEWGDGEAFF
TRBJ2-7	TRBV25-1	CASTGRNTYEQYF
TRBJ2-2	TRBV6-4	CASRGTGITGELFF
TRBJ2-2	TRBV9	CASSVVAGANTGELFF